This passage covers 8 T cell receptor beta chains from one sample sequenced in a study of T cell repertoires in cytomegalovirus infection (dated by TCRdb to about 2019). Sequenced on an Illumina HiSeq 1500. The raw public reads went through TCRdb reprocessing: fastp at Q25, MiXCR clone calling, in-frame beta chains kept. When rows share a CDR3 protein, they turn into one entry using the most common DNA and genes. This sample has roughly 250,000 distinct CDR3 sequences in its table, and 22% of those were observed once. The top ten clones comprise about 18% of the sample. The specimen sequenced was CD8+ T cells from PBMCs. All receptors derive from a human donor in good health (CMV status not recorded). Some clones in this sample may be carry-over from other donors' samples.

This clonotype was recorded a few times. The chain couples TRBV28 to TRBJ1-5; D not certain. V gave up 2 bases and J gave up 6 bases, with 17 bases separating them. The CDR3 length is 16 residues. The V gene's germline CDR1 is MDHEN and CDR2 SYDVKM. The CDR3: CASSLGVVGSFQPQHF. The CDR3 nucleotides read TGTGCCAGCAGTTTAGGGGTGGTAGGGTCATTTCAGCCCCAGCATTTT.

This clonotype has a handful of counts. V gene TRBV30 combines with J gene TRBJ2-5; D remains unclear. Germline V gene sequence: CDR1 GTSNPN, CDR2 SVGIG (reference sequence). V dropped 1 base and J dropped 5 bases, with 8 bases sitting between them. The CDR3 sequence is 12 residues long. CDR3 region: CAWSEVRETQYF. The CDR3 DNA reads as TGTGCCTGGAGTGAGGTTCGGGAGACCCAGTACTTC. The full variable domain, in which reference TRBV30 and TRBJ2-5 provide the parts outside the CDR3, is SQTIHQWPATLVQPVGSPLSLECTVEGTSNPNLYWYRQAAGRGLQLLFYSVGIGQISSEVPQNLSASRPQDRQFILSSKKLLLSDSGFYLCAWSEVRETQYFGPGTRLLVL.

The chain combines TRBV2 with TRBJ2-2, with TRBD2 matching 7 bases. V was clipped by 8 bases and J by 3 bases; unmatched bases: 3. The germline gives CDR1 SNHLY, CDR2 FYNNEI. The CDR3 extends over 13 amino acids. The CDR3 sequence is CASLGGYTGELFF. For the CDR3, the DNA is TGTGCCAGCCTGGGGGGGTACACCGGGGAGCTGTTTTTT.

This clonotype showed up just a few times. The chain uses TRBV11-2 and TRBJ2-5; perhaps TRBD2 as D (5 bases). The ends were cut back, 5 bases at V and 4 bases at J, with 14 bases in the middle. Germline lookup yields CDR1 SGHAT and CDR2 FQNNGV. The length of the CDR3 is 14 residues. CDR3 nucleotides: TGTGCCAGCAGCCCGGACGGAGGACCAGAGACCCAGTACTTC. It encodes CASSPDGGPETQYF.

On this clonotype: The junction shows a germline mismatch at one end, possibly a read error. The V gene is TRBV5-3, the J gene TRBJ1-5; TRBD1 agrees at 8 bases. TRBV5-3 is labeled an ORF, and its function is uncertain. CDR3 length equals 15 residues. For the CDR3, the DNA is TGTGCCAGCAGCTCCGATCCCAGGGGGCTTCAGCCCCAGCATTTT. Translating gives CASSSDPRGLQPQHF.

This clonotype was counted only a few times. The rearrangement joins TRBV28 to TRBJ1-2; D remains unclear. Trimming took 2 bases from V and 0 from J, leaving 13 bases between them. Germline lookup yields CDR1 MDHEN and CDR2 SYDVKM. The CDR3 totals 16 residues. The CDR3 nucleotides read TGTGCCAGCAGTTTACAACCCCGGACGGCTAACTATGGCTACACCTTC. Protein: CASSLQPRTANYGYTF.

This clonotype showed up many times. The chain carries TRBV7-9 and TRBJ2-7; D perhaps matches TRBD1 (6 bases). V lost 3 bases and J 3 bases, leaving 9 bases between the germline ends. In germline, CDR1 is SEHNR, CDR2 FQNEAQ (reference sequence). The CDR3 sequence is 13 residues long. CDR3 loop: CASSLGDIYEQYF. CDR3 nucleotide sequence: TGTGCCAGCAGCTTGGGGGACATCTACGAGCAGTACTTC.

This clonotype came up many times. The chain links TRBV29-1 to TRBJ2-7, with no clear D. Per the germline V gene, CDR1 is SQVTM and CDR2 is ANQGSEA. This CDR3 has 11 amino acids. The germline V and J ends were trimmed by 1 base and 5 bases, with 6 bases remaining between them. The CDR3 sequence: CSVEVGHEQYF. The CDR3 bases are TGCAGCGTTGAAGTCGGCCACGAGCAGTACTTC.